This T cell receptor (beta chain) was captured by sequencing in a study of T-cell reconstitution after alpha-beta-depleted transplantation in children. Germline V CDR1 and CDR2: MNHEY, SVGAGI. The CDR3 is made up of 16 amino acids. With V trimmed by 1 base and J by 2 bases, 3 bases remained unmatched. Molecular barcoding with unique molecular identifiers was used for the TCRbeta library. TCRdb reprocessed the PCR reads with MiXCR, giving one entry per CDR3 protein. The data contain 330,000 or so distinct CDR3 sequences, 10% to 13% of them seen just once; the ten biggest clones take up around 2.3%. Sequenced here: PBMCs from the stem cell graft donor, sampled from the stem cell graft. This clonotype originated in a human donor who donated a stem cell graft to a child with acute lymphoblastic leukemia. This chain joins TRBV6-5 and TRBJ1-3; 9 bases match TRBD1. CDR3: CASSYFGQGTGNTIYF. DNA of the CDR3: TGTGCCAGCAGTTACTTCGGACAGGGGACTGGAAACACCATATATTTT.